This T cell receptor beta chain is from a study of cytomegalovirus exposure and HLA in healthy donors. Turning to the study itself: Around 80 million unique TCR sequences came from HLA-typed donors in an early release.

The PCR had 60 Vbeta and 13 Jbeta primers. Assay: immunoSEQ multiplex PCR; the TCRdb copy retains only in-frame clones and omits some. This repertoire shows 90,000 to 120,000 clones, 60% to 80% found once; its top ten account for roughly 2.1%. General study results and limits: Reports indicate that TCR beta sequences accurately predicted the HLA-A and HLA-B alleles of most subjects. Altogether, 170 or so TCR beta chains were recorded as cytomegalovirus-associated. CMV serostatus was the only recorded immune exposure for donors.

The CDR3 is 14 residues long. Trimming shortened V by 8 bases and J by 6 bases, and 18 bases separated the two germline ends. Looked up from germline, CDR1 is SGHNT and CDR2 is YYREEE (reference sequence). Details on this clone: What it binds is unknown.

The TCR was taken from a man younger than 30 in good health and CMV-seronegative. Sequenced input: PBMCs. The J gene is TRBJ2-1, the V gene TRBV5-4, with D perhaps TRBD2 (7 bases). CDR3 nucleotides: TGTGCCAGTTTTTCAGGGGAGGGATCCAATGAGCAGTTCTTC. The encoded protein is CASFSGEGSNEQFF.